This passage covers 23 T cell receptor beta chains from one sample sequenced in a study of technical replicates of blood from several donors. Sequencing was performed with immunoSEQ multiplex PCR; in TCRdb, only in-frame clones are kept and a portion is missing. The data show some 89,000 clones, with over 85% seen just once and 0.3% to 0.35% held by the top ten. The sequenced material came from T cells isolated from PBMCs. These receptors were taken from a human donor in good health.

The chain links TRBV5-1 to TRBJ1-5; tentatively, D is TRBD1 (6 bases). V was shortened by 0 bases and J by 0 bases, with 10 bases between the two germline ends. Germline CDR1 SGHRS, CDR2 YFSETQ. The CDR3 contains 16 residues. DNA for the CDR3: TGCGCCAGCAGCTTGGGGACAGACTATAGCAATCAGCCCCAGCATTTT. Protein: CASSLGTDYSNQPQHF.

The CDR3 protein is CASSFPGGGREQYF. In DNA form, the CDR3 reads TGTGCCAGCAGTTTCCCAGGGGGCGGGAGAGAGCAGTACTTC. This chain joins TRBV28 and TRBJ2-7; D might be TRBD1 (8 bases). Trimming took off 3 bases at V and 7 bases at J, with 16 bases between the two ends. This CDR3 is built from 14 residues. From germline, CDR1 is MDHEN and CDR2 SYDVKM.

The chain links TRBV9 to TRBJ2-5; D uncertain. The CDR3 loop spans 14 amino acids. V dropped 0 bases and J dropped 0 bases, with 6 bases sitting between them. CDR1 and CDR2 from the germline V gene are SGDLS and YYNGEE. The CDR3 region is CASSVVPDQETQYF. DNA for the CDR3: TGTGCCAGCAGCGTAGTCCCCGACCAAGAGACCCAGTACTTC.

The V and J genes are TRBV4-1 and TRBJ2-5, with D possibly matching TRBD1 (5 bases). Germline values: CDR1 MGHRA, CDR2 YSYEKL. V lost 0 bases and J 5 bases, leaving 16 bases between the germline ends. CDR3 length: 16 residues. The DNA of the CDR3 is TGCGCCAGCAGCCAAGAATTATCAGGGTACGACGAGACCCAGTACTTC. It codes for CASSQELSGYDETQYF.

The chain uses TRBV30 and TRBJ2-1; D is perhaps TRBD2 (6 bases). V gave up 4 bases and J gave up 10 bases, with 14 bases separating them. There are 12 residues in the CDR3. Germline V lookup: CDR1 GTSNPN, CDR2 SVGIG (reference sequence). The CDR3 reads CAWTRDSIEQFF. The CDR3 DNA reads as TGTGCCTGGACCCGGGACTCTATCGAGCAGTTCTTC.

The genes are TRBV11-2 and TRBJ2-7; 9 bases map to TRBD2. CDR3 size: 16 residues. The V and J ends lost 0 bases and 2 bases, in that order; junction bases with no gene match: 5. Germline V lookup: CDR1 SGHAT, CDR2 FQNNGV. CDR3 residues: CASSLESGRTTYEQYF. The CDR3 coding sequence is TGTGCCAGCAGCTTAGAGAGCGGGAGGACCACCTACGAGCAGTACTTC.

The rearrangement joins TRBV7-8 to TRBJ2-2, with no clear D. CDR1 SGHVS and CDR2 FQNEAQ come from the germline V gene. V lost 2 bases, J lost 5 bases, and 3 bases lay in between. The CDR3 has 12 residues. Here the CDR3 reads CASSLYTGELFF. The CDR3 bases are TGTGCCAGCAGCTTATATACCGGGGAGCTGTTTTTT.

This chain links TRBV15 with TRBJ1-1; D possibly corresponds to TRBD1 (5 bases). V shed 0 bases and J shed 4 bases, with 12 bases lying between them. Germline V gene lookup returns CDR1 LNHNV and CDR2 YYDKDF (reference sequence). The CDR3 consists of 15 residues. The chain's CDR3 is CATSRDRSGGTEAFF. CDR3 DNA sequence: TGTGCCACCAGCAGAGATAGGAGCGGGGGCACTGAAGCTTTCTTT.

This sequence joins TRBV23-1 and TRBJ2-2, with D possibly TRBD1 on 6 matching bases. TRBV23-1 qualifies as an ORF whose function is uncertain. V lost 8 bases, J lost 0 bases, and 16 bases lay in between. There are 16 residues in the CDR3. For the CDR3, the DNA is TGCGCCAGCCAACATCTTACAGGGCCGAACACCGGGGAGCTGTTTTTT. This sequence encodes CASQHLTGPNTGELFF.

The V gene is TRBV5-5, the J gene TRBJ1-2, with D maybe TRBD1 (6 bases). Germline-derived CDR1 and CDR2 are SGHKS and YYEKEE (reference sequence). V lost 0 bases and J lost 4, with 10 bases in between. The CDR3 is 14 amino acids. CDR3 nucleotides: TGTGCCAGCAGCTTGGCAGGGGCGAGCTATGGCTACACCTTC. The encoded protein is CASSLAGASYGYTF.

As regards this clone: Mismatch with germline at one junction end may stem from a read error. The rearrangement joins TRBV27 to TRBJ2-7; no clear D. Germline loops: CDR1 MNHEY, CDR2 SMNVEV (reference sequence). The CDR3 is 14 amino acids. Written as DNA, the CDR3 is TGTGCCAGCAGTTTATCGAGGCAGACCTACGGGCAGTACTTC. Protein: CASSLSRQTYGQYF.

V usage is TRBV2 and J usage is TRBJ2-3, with 7 bases fitting TRBD2. Germline CDR1 SNHLY, CDR2 FYNNEI. Trimming took 3 bases from V and 2 from J; bases not matched to a gene: 5. The CDR3 runs to 15 residues. The CDR3 is CASSDLGTITDTQYF. The CDR3 coding sequence is TGTGCCAGCAGTGACTTGGGGACTATCACAGATACGCAGTATTTT.

The rearrangement joins TRBV4-2 to TRBJ1-4; 10 bases are a match to TRBD1. The junction had 9 bases not matched to a gene; V was cut back by 3 bases and J by 8 bases. The CDR3 totals 16 residues. Germline assignment: CDR1 LGHNA and CDR2 YNFKEQ. The CDR3 DNA is TGTGCCAGCAGCCAGGAGATTGGGACAGGGGTGGAAAAACTGTTTTTT. It translates to CASSQEIGTGVEKLFF.

The V call is TRBV11-2, the J call TRBJ2-7; 7 bases align to TRBD1. CDR1 is SGHAT, CDR2 FQNNGV, per germline. There are 16 residues in the CDR3. J gave up 4 bases and V 1 base, and 10 bases lay outside the gene matches. CDR3 nucleotides: TGTGCCAGCAGCTTAGCGGGGACAGTAACGAGATACGAGCAGTACTTC. The encoded protein is CASSLAGTVTRYEQYF.

This chain links TRBV7-9 with TRBJ2-7; TRBD2 matches at 13 bases. The CDR3 runs 14 residues. V was clipped by 3 bases and J by 4 bases; unmatched bases: 0. Germline assignment: CDR1 SEHNR and CDR2 FQNEAQ (reference sequence). CDR3 sequence: CASSLGLAGYEQYF. The CDR3, as DNA: TGTGCCAGCAGCTTGGGACTAGCGGGGTACGAGCAGTACTTC.

CDR3 in amino acids: CASSGPTYEQYF. The CDR3 bases are TGTGCCAGCAGCGGTCCGACCTACGAGCAGTACTTC. The chain uses TRBV27 and TRBJ2-7; no reliable D call. Germline V gene data show CDR1 as MNHEY and CDR2 as SMNVEV (reference sequence). V was cut by 6 bases and J by 2 bases, with 8 bases left in between. There are 12 residues in the CDR3.

V is TRBV6-6 and J is TRBJ1-5; 7 positions match TRBD1. The germline CDR1 and CDR2 sequences are MNHNY and SVGAGI (reference sequence). The CDR3 spans 15 residues. Trimming removed 2 bases from V and 6 bases from J; junction bases left unmatched: 7. CDR3 sequence (DNA): TGTGCCAGCAGTTACAATAAAGGGGGCTCTCAGCCCCAGCATTTT. Its protein product is CASSYNKGGSQPQHF.

J is TRBJ2-1 and V is TRBV4-1; perhaps TRBD1 as D (6 bases). CDR1 and CDR2 from the germline V gene are MGHRA and YSYEKL. This CDR3 is 13 amino acids long. Deletions cut 4 bases from V and 6 bases from J, with 10 bases between. The chain's CDR3 is CASSPIRGNEQFF. DNA for the CDR3: TGCGCCAGCAGCCCGATCAGGGGCAATGAGCAGTTCTTC.

The J gene is TRBJ1-2, the V gene TRBV5-1; TRBD1 agrees at 7 bases. The V and J ends lost 2 bases and 5 bases, in that order; junction bases with no gene match: 9. CDR1 and CDR2 from the germline V gene are SGHRS and YFSETQ. This CDR3 is 15 amino acids long. DNA of the CDR3: TGCGCCAGCAGCTTAGATGGGACAGCTTTTTATGGCTACACCTTC. Its protein is CASSLDGTAFYGYTF.

The rearrangement links TRBV4-3 to TRBJ1-3; 7 bases agree with TRBD1. CDR3 length: 17 residues. J was trimmed by 2 bases and V by 0 bases; bases with no gene match: 7. The germline V gene encodes CDR1 LGHNA and CDR2 YSLEER. CDR3 nucleotides: TGCGCCAGCAGCCAAGATCTGCAGGGGGTAGCTGGAAACACCATATATTTT. This codes for CASSQDLQGVAGNTIYF.

V gene TRBV19 combines with J gene TRBJ1-5; 7 bases agree with TRBD1. Trimming removed 6 bases from V and 1 base from J; junction bases left unmatched: 6. The CDR3 is 15 amino acids. Germline-derived CDR1 and CDR2 are LNHDA and SQIVND (reference sequence). CDR3 coding DNA: TGTGCCAGTAGCATAACAGGGGAAAGCAATCAGCCCCAGCATTTT. Its protein product is CASSITGESNQPQHF. Filled out from reference TRBV19 and TRBJ1-5, the complete variable domain reads DGGITQSPKYLFRKEGQNVTLSCEQNLNHDAMYWYRQDPGQGLRLIYYSQIVNDFQKGDIAEGYSVSREKKESFPLTVTSAQKNPTAFYLCASSITGESNQPQHFGDGTRLSIL.

This chain connects TRBV6-5 to TRBJ1-1; D unresolved. The CDR3 has 14 amino acids. V was cut by 2 bases and J by 7 bases, with 14 bases left in between. The V gene's germline CDR1 is MNHEY and CDR2 SVGAGI. The CDR3 region has the DNA TGTGCCAGCAGTTACCGTGAAGGACTCATTGAAGCTTTCTTT. It encodes CASSYREGLIEAFF.

The CDR3 DNA reads as TGTGCCAGTCATCCAGGGGGAACGAGCTATGGCTACACCTTC. It is translated as CASHPGGTSYGYTF. This chain uses TRBV19 with TRBJ1-2; 7 bases map to TRBD1. J gave up 4 bases and V 8 bases, and 10 bases lay outside the gene matches. This CDR3 is built from 14 residues. The germline V gene has CDR1 LNHDA and CDR2 SQIVND (reference sequence).